One and the same sample provided the 28 T cell receptor beta chains below, sequenced in a study of T-cell memory formation after mild COVID-19. TCRdb independently ran MiXCR on the 5' RACE reads; one entry per CDR3 protein. This sample has 470,000 or so distinct CDR3 sequences; around 25% occur once, and the top ten carry around 13%. Material for sequencing was PBMCs or a T cell subset sorted from them (not recorded which). The receptors come from an adult woman who had mild COVID-19 (a few samples of this study predate the infection). Cell type and time point are not known.

The rearrangement joins TRBV6-5 to TRBJ2-3; tentatively, D is TRBD2 (6 bases). V lost 2 bases to trimming and J lost 3 bases, with 12 bases between them. This CDR3 comprises 15 residues. The germline CDR1 and CDR2 sequences are MNHEY and SVGAGI. CDR3: CASSYGGVATDTQYF. The CDR3 DNA reads as TGTGCCAGCAGTTACGGCGGGGTGGCTACAGATACGCAGTATTTT.

This clonotype was seen once. V usage is TRBV24-1 and J usage is TRBJ2-5; 13 bases are a match to TRBD2. The CDR3 totals 14 residues. The V segment lost 9 bases and the J segment 7 bases; nucleotides outside the gene matches: 7. Per the germline V gene, CDR1 is KGHDR and CDR2 is SFDVKD. The CDR3 spells CATSGTSGIGTQYF. For the CDR3, the DNA is TGTGCCACCTCCGGGACTAGCGGGATCGGGACCCAGTACTTC.

This clonotype was seen a handful of times. The V gene is TRBV6-5, the J gene TRBJ2-1; no firm D call. From germline, CDR1 is MNHEY and CDR2 SVGAGI. V lost 8 bases and J 0 bases, leaving 5 bases between the germline ends. This CDR3 region has 12 residues. The CDR3 loop reads CASASSYNEQFF. The CDR3 DNA reads TGTGCCAGCGCTAGCTCCTACAATGAGCAGTTCTTC.

The gene calls are TRBV20-1 and TRBJ2-7, with TRBD1 as a possible D gene (5 bases). This CDR3 has 10 amino acids. With 1 base removed from V and 8 bases from J, the gap between germline ends came to 6 bases. The germline CDR1 and CDR2 sequences are DFQATT and SNEGSKA (reference sequence). The CDR3 bases are TGCAGTGCTAGAGGGGGCCAGCAGTACTTC. It encodes CSARGGQQYF.

The chain employs TRBV13 and TRBJ1-1; D is uncertain. The CDR3 is 13 residues long. CDR1 PRHDT and CDR2 FYEKMQ come from the germline V gene (reference sequence). Trimming cost V 3 bases and J 7 bases, with 12 bases left between them. The CDR3 bases are TGTGCCAGCAGCTTCGGGATCGACGGTGAAGCTTTCTTT. Translated: CASSFGIDGEAFF.

The chain links TRBV7-2 to TRBJ1-1, with D perhaps matching TRBD1 (6 bases). CDR1 and CDR2 from the germline V gene are SGHTA and FQGNSA. V shed 5 bases and J shed 6 bases, with 19 bases lying between them. The CDR3 loop spans 15 amino acids. CDR3: CASSRRQGAGAEAFF. CDR3 in DNA: TGTGCCAGCAGCCGCCGCCAGGGCGCAGGGGCTGAAGCTTTCTTT.

V and J are TRBV7-9 and TRBJ1-5; 7 bases are a match to TRBD1. The CDR3 contains 14 residues. With V trimmed by 6 bases and J by 5 bases, 7 bases remained unmatched. Per the germline V gene, CDR1 is SEHNR and CDR2 is FQNEAQ (reference sequence). The CDR3 nucleotides read TGTGCCAGCAGTTTACAGGGGAGCGATCAGCCCCAGCATTTT. As protein: CASSLQGSDQPQHF. Full variable domain (missing parts from reference TRBV7-9 and TRBJ1-5): DTGVSQNPRHKITKRGQNVTFRCDPISEHNRLYWYRQTLGQGPEFLTYFQNEAQLEKSRLLSDRFSAERPKGSFSTLEIQRTEQGDSAMYLCASSLQGSDQPQHFGDGTRLSIL.

The rearrangement links TRBV5-8 to TRBJ1-2; D uncertain. Germline-derived CDR1 and CDR2 are SGHTS and YDEGEE. This CDR3 contains 15 residues. Trimming stripped 4 bases from V and 3 bases from J, with 16 bases between. This CDR3 is CASSHPRGLDYGYTF. As DNA, the CDR3 is TGTGCCAGCAGCCATCCTCGGGGTTTGGACTATGGCTACACCTTC. Combining the CDR3 with reference TRBV5-8 and TRBJ1-2 gives the whole variable domain EAGVTQSPTHLIKTRGQQATLRCSPISGHTSVYWYQQALGLGLQFLLWYDEGEERNRGNFPPRFSGRQFPNYSSELNVNALELEDSALYLCASSHPRGLDYGYTFGSGTRLTVV.

This chain uses TRBV7-9 with TRBJ2-5; D ambiguous. The length of the CDR3 is 15 residues. Germline CDR1 reads SEHNR; CDR2 reads FQNEAQ (reference sequence). V lost 4 bases and J 1 base, leaving 13 bases between the germline ends. The CDR3 sequence is CASSSNHGPQETQYF. The CDR3 DNA sequence: TGTGCCAGCAGCTCAAACCACGGGCCCCAAGAGACCCAGTACTTC.

The chain links TRBV7-9 to TRBJ2-3; the D is unclear. The CDR3 has 8 amino acids. Germline V gene sequence: CDR1 SEHNR, CDR2 FQNEAQ (reference sequence). DNA for the CDR3: TGTGCTCCAGTGACGCAGTATTTT. Translated: CAPVTQYF. Full variable domain (outside the CDR3, taken from reference TRBV7-9 and TRBJ2-3): DTGVSQNPRHKITKRGQNVTFRCDPISEHNRLYWYRQTLGQGPEFLTYFQNEAQLEKSRLLSDRFSAERPKGSFSTLEIQRTEQGDSAMYLCAPVTQYFGPGTRLTVL.

The chain recombines TRBV5-1 with TRBJ2-7, with 8 positions matching TRBD2. V lost 4 bases, J lost 6 bases, and 6 bases stayed unmatched. The germline V gene has CDR1 SGHRS and CDR2 YFSETQ. The CDR3 totals 13 residues. The CDR3 coding sequence is TGCGCCAGCAGCCAAGGCGGGAGGAGCGAGCAGTACTTC. Its protein is CASSQGGRSEQYF.

The chain carries TRBV12-3 or TRBV12-4 and TRBJ2-3, with D possibly TRBD2 on 6 matching bases. The CDR3 totals 15 residues. V dropped 7 bases and J dropped 2 bases, with 16 bases sitting between them. As DNA, the CDR3 is TGTGCCAGCACGCGGGGCGGCCAGAACACAGATACGCAGTATTTT. Protein sequence: CASTRGGQNTDTQYF.

This clonotype was observed a few times. The chain joins TRBV12-3 or TRBV12-4 to TRBJ2-3; D call uncertain. CDR3 length equals 16 residues. Trimming pared 4 bases from V and 0 bases from J, leaving 14 bases between. The chain's CDR3 is CASSSSTAPSTDTQYF. The CDR3 DNA reads as TGTGCCAGCAGTTCATCTACAGCTCCTAGCACAGATACGCAGTATTTT.

Turning to this clonotype: Possible read error: a much larger clone is one base away. The rearrangement joins TRBV20-1 to TRBJ2-1; D ambiguous. Germline values: CDR1 DFQATT, CDR2 SNEGSKA (reference sequence). Between the trimmed V and J ends, which lost 3 bases and 7 bases, there was a span of 13 bases. The CDR3 sequence is 13 residues long. The CDR3 region is CSASVHPLNEQFF. The CDR3 DNA follows: TGCAGTGCTAGCGTCCACCCTCTTAATGAGCAGTTCTTC.

This clonotype showed up just a few times. V and J are TRBV10-3 and TRBJ2-1; TRBD1 matches at 7 bases. Trimming removed 5 bases from V and 3 bases from J; junction bases left unmatched: 4. CDR3 length: 14 amino acids. Germline CDR1 reads ENHRY; CDR2 reads SYGVKD. The CDR3 nucleotides read TGTGCCATCAGTACAGGGGTTTTCTACAATGAGCAGTTCTTC. Translated: CAISTGVFYNEQFF.

The gene calls are TRBV14 and TRBJ2-2; D unclear. Trimming cost V 4 bases and J 5 bases, with 8 bases left between them. Germline CDR1 and CDR2: SGHDN and FVKESK. The CDR3 length is 13 residues. In nucleotides, the CDR3 is TGTGCCAGCAGCCGCCCAGTGACCGGGGAGCTGTTTTTT. Amino acids: CASSRPVTGELFF.

The V gene is TRBV5-6, the J gene TRBJ1-2, with 10 bases that match TRBD1. After removal of 2 bases from V and 6 bases from J, the junction contained 4 bases not matched to a gene. Germline V gene sequence: CDR1 SGHDT, CDR2 YYEEEE. The CDR3 length is 14 residues. CDR3 in DNA: TGTGCCAGCAGCTTACCCGGGACAGGGGATGGCTACACCTTC. Amino acids: CASSLPGTGDGYTF.

The CDR3 nucleotides are TGTGCCAGCAGCCAGGAAGGCGGACAGCAAGTCTCTGGAAACACCATATATTTT. This translates into CASSQEGGQQVSGNTIYF. The chain employs TRBV4-2 and TRBJ1-3; D perhaps matches TRBD1 (6 bases). Germline V lookup: CDR1 LGHNA, CDR2 YNFKEQ. The ends were cut back, 3 bases at V and 0 bases at J, with 18 bases in the middle. The CDR3 loop spans 18 amino acids.

J is TRBJ2-3 and V is TRBV11-2, with D tentatively TRBD1 (6 bases). This CDR3 is 15 amino acids long. V was trimmed by 1 base and J by 2 bases, leaving 10 bases between them. The germline CDR1 and CDR2 sequences are SGHAT and FQNNGV. This CDR3 reads CASSLGGLPTDTQYF. CDR3 DNA: TGTGCCAGCAGCTTAGGGGGGCTTCCCACAGATACGCAGTATTTT.

This clonotype was found a few times. This chain's CDR3 is CASSQREGTDTQYF. In nucleotides, the CDR3 is TGTGCCAGCAGCCAGCGGGAGGGGACAGATACGCAGTATTTT. The chain recombines TRBV3-1 with TRBJ2-3; 9 bases are a match to TRBD2. Germline V lookup: CDR1 LGHDT, CDR2 YNNKEL (reference sequence). Unmatched junction bases numbered 1, after V lost 3 bases and J lost 3 bases. The CDR3 consists of 14 residues.

The chain has TRBV3-1 and TRBJ1-1; D remains unclear. Germline assignment: CDR1 LGHDT and CDR2 YNNKEL (reference sequence). This CDR3 is 14 amino acids long. Trimming removed 2 bases from V and 1 base from J, with 8 bases in between. The CDR3 region has the DNA TGTGCCAGCAGCCAACGGGCAGGGAACACTGAAGCTTTCTTT. This sequence encodes CASSQRAGNTEAFF.

The chain couples TRBV27 to TRBJ2-1; D gene ambiguous. The CDR3 consists of 13 residues. Trimming pared 3 bases from V and 10 bases from J, leaving 13 bases between. Germline lookup yields CDR1 MNHEY and CDR2 SMNVEV (reference sequence). The CDR3 sequence: CASSFSAATEQFF. The CDR3 nucleotides read TGTGCCAGCAGTTTCAGCGCGGCTACCGAGCAGTTCTTC.

This clonotype was detected many times. The chain carries TRBV6-5 and TRBJ2-7; unclear D gene. CDR1 MNHEY and CDR2 SVGAGI come from the germline V gene. There are 12 residues in the CDR3. V was shortened by 0 bases and J by 0 bases, with 0 bases between the two germline ends. The CDR3 region is CASSYSSYEQYF. Here the CDR3 DNA reads TGTGCCAGCAGTTACTCCTCCTACGAGCAGTACTTC.

V and J are TRBV6-1 and TRBJ2-1, with D perhaps assigned TRBD1 or TRBD2 (7 bases each). The CDR3 length is 15 residues. Trimming took off 4 bases at V and 9 bases at J, with 19 bases between the two ends. From germline, CDR1 is MNHNS and CDR2 SASEGT. Here the CDR3 reads CASSVPWGGGSEQFF. The CDR3 DNA sequence: TGTGCCAGCAGTGTTCCCTGGGGAGGGGGCAGTGAGCAGTTCTTC.

The chain uses TRBV20-1 and TRBJ1-2, with TRBD1 as a possible D gene (6 bases). V gave up 6 bases and J gave up 5 bases, with 16 bases separating them. Germline V gene sequence: CDR1 DFQATT, CDR2 SNEGSKA (reference sequence). This CDR3 contains 13 residues. The CDR3 sequence is CSAIRGGGYGYTF. As DNA, the CDR3 is TGCAGTGCCATAAGGGGAGGGGGGTATGGCTACACCTTC.

This rearrangement joins TRBV5-1 to TRBJ1-5; D remains unclear. Deletions cut 0 bases from V and 0 bases from J, with 7 bases between. There are 15 residues in the CDR3. The germline V gene encodes CDR1 SGHRS and CDR2 YFSETQ. CDR3 nucleotide sequence: TGCGCCAGCAGCTTGGCCCTGCATAGCAATCAGCCCCAGCATTTT. Encoded protein: CASSLALHSNQPQHF. The whole variable domain, filled in from reference TRBV5-1 and TRBJ1-5, reads KAGVTQTPRYLIKTRGQQVTLSCSPISGHRSVSWYQQTPGQGLQFLFEYFSETQRNKGNFPGRFSGRQFSNSRSEMNVSTLELGDSALYLCASSLALHSNQPQHFGDGTRLSIL.

Only a few counts were recorded for this clonotype. The rearrangement uses TRBV5-5 and TRBJ2-2; the D gene is possibly TRBD1 (6 bases). V lost 6 bases, J lost 5 bases, and 14 bases lay in between. The CDR3 sequence is 14 residues long. Germline CDR1 SGHKS, CDR2 YYEKEE (reference sequence). CDR3 bases: TGTGCCAGCAACTTCGGGACACCGACCGGGGAGCTGTTTTTT. Protein product: CASNFGTPTGELFF.

This clonotype occurred a few times. The J gene is TRBJ1-6, the V gene TRBV5-1, with unresolved D. Deletions cut 0 bases from V and 8 bases from J, with 6 bases between. Germline V CDR1 and CDR2: SGHRS, YFSETQ. This CDR3 has 13 residues. CDR3 region: CASSLAGYSPLHF. As DNA, the CDR3 is TGCGCCAGCAGCTTGGCCGGGTATTCACCCCTCCACTTT.